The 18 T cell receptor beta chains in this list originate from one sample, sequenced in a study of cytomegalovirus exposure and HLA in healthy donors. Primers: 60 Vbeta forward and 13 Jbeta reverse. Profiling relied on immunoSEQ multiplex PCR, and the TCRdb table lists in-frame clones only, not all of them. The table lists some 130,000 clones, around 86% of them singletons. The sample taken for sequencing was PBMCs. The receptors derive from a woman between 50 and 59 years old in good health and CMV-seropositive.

Here the CDR3 DNA reads TGTGCCAGCAGCTTAAGCAGCTCTGGGGCCAACGTCCTGACTTTC. This gives the protein CASSLSSSGANVLTF. This chain joins TRBV7-3 and TRBJ2-6, with D unresolved. With 1 base removed from V and 0 bases from J, the gap between germline ends came to 4 bases. The CDR3 length is 15 residues. Germline lookup yields CDR1 SGHTA and CDR2 FQGTGA.

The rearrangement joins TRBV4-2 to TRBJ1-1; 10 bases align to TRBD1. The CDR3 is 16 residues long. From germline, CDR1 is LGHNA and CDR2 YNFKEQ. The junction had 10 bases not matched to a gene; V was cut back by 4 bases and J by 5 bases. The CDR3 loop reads CASSLETGGGRTEAFF. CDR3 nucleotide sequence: TGTGCCAGCAGCCTGGAGACAGGGGGCGGCCGGACTGAAGCTTTCTTT.

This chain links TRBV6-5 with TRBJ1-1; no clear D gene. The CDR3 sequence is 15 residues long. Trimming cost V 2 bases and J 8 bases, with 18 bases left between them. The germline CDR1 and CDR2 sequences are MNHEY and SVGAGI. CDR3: CASSYRAPDGDEAFF. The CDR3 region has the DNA TGTGCCAGCAGTTACCGCGCACCAGACGGAGACGAAGCTTTCTTT.

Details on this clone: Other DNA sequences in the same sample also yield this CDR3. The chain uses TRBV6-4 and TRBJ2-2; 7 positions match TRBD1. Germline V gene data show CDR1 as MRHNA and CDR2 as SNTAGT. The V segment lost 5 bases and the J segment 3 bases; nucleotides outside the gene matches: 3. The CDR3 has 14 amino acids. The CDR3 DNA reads TGTGCCAGCAGTCGCACAGGGGACACCGGGGAGCTGTTTTTT. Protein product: CASSRTGDTGELFF.

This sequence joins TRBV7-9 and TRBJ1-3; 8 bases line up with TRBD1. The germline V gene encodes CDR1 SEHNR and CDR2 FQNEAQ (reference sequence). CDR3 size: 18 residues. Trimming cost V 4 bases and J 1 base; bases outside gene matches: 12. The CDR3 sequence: CASSSLRTGSLSGNTIYF. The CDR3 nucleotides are TGTGCCAGCAGCTCCCTCCGGACAGGGTCACTTTCTGGAAACACCATATATTTT.

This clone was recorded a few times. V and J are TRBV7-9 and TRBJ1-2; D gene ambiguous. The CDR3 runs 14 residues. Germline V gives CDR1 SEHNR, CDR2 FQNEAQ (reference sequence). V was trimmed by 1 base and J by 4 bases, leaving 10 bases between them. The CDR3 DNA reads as TGTGCCAGCAGCTTAGTAGGAGCGCTCTATGGCTACACCTTC. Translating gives CASSLVGALYGYTF.

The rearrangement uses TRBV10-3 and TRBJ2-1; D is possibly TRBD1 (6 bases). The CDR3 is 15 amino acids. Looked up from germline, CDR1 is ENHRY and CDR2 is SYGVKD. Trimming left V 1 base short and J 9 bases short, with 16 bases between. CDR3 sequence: CAISEFTGQMGEQFF. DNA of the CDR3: TGTGCCATCAGTGAGTTTACTGGACAGATGGGTGAGCAGTTCTTC.

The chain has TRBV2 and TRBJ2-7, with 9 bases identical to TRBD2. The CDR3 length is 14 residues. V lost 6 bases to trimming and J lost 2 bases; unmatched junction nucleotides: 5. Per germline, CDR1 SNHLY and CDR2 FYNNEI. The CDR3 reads CASRRVAGAYEQYF. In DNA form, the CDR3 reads TGTGCCAGCAGGCGGGTAGCGGGGGCCTACGAGCAGTACTTC. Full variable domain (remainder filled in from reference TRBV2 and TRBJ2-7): EPEVTQTPSHQVTQMGQEVILRCVPISNHLYFYWYRQILGQKVEFLVSFYNNEISEKSEIFDDQFSVERPDGSNFTLKIRSTKLEDSAMYFCASRRVAGAYEQYFGPGTRLTVT.

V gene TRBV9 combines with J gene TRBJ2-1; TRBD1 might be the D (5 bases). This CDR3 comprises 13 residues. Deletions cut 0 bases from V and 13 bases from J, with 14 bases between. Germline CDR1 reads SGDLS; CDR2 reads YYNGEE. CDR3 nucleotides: TGTGCCAGCAGCGTAGACTCGACAGATACTCAGTTCTTC. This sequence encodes CASSVDSTDTQFF. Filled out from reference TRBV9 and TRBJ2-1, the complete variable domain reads DSGVTQTPKHLITATGQRVTLRCSPRSGDLSVYWYQQSLDQGLQFLIQYYNGEERAKGNILERFSAQQFPDLHSELNLSSLELGDSALYFCASSVDSTDTQFFGPGTRLTVL.

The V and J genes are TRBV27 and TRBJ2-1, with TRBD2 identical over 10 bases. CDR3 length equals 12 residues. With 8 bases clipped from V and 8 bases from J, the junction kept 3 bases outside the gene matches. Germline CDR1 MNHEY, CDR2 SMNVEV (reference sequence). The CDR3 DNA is TGTGCCAGCCGGACTAGCGGTGATGAGCAGTTCTTC. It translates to CASRTSGDEQFF.

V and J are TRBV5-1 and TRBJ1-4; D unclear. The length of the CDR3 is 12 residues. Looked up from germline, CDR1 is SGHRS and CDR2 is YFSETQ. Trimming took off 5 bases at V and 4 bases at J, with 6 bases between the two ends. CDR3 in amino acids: CASRAGNEKLFF. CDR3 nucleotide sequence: TGCGCCAGCAGAGCGGGTAATGAAAAACTGTTTTTT.

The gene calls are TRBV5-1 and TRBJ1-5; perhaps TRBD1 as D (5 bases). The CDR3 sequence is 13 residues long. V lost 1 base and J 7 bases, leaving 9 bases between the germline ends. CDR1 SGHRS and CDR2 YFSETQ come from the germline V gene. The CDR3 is CASSLQGSQPQHF. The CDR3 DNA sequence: TGCGCCAGCAGCTTGCAGGGTTCCCAGCCCCAGCATTTT.

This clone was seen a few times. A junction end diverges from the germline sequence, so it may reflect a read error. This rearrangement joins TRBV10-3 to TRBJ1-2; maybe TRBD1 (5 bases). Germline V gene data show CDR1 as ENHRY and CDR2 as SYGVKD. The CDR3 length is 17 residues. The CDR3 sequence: CASSEFRRGVGDYGYTF. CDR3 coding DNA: TGTGCCAGCAGTGAATTTAGGAGGGGTGTGGGTGACTATGGCTACACCTTC.

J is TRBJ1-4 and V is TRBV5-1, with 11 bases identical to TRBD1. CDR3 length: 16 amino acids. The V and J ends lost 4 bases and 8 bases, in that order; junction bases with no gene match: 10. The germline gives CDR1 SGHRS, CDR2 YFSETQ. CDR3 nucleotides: TGCGCCAGCAGCGCCGGGGACAGGGGGAGAGGAGAAAAACTGTTTTTT. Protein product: CASSAGDRGRGEKLFF.

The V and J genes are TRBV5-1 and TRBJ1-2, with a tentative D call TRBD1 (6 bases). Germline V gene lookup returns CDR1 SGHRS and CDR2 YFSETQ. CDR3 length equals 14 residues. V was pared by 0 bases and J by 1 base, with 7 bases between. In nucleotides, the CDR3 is TGCGCCAGCAGCTTGGGGACAGATAACTATGGCTACACCTTC. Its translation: CASSLGTDNYGYTF.

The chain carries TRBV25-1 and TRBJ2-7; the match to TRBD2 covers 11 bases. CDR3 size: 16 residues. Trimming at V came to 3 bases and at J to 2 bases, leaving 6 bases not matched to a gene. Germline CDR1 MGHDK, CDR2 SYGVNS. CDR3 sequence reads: CASSDPGTSGTYEQYF. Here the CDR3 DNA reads TGTGCCAGCAGTGATCCCGGGACTAGCGGTACCTACGAGCAGTACTTC.

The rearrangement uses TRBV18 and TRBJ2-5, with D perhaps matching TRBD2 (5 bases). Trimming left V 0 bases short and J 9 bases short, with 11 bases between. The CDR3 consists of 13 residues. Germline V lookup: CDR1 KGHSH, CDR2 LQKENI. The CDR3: CASSPPGSMAQYF. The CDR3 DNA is TGTGCCAGCTCACCACCGGGGAGTATGGCCCAGTACTTC.

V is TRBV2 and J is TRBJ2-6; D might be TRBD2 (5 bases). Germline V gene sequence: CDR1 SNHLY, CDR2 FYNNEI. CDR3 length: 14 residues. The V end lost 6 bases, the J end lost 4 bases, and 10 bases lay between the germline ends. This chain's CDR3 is CASRTRGGANVLTF. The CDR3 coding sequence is TGTGCCAGCAGGACTCGGGGAGGGGCCAACGTCCTGACTTTC.